This entry lists 23 T cell receptor beta chains sequenced from one sample in a study of beta chain features in type 1 diabetes. Isolated RNA was reverse transcribed in full, so expressed TCRB transcripts were sequenced. Assay: immunoSEQ multiplex PCR; the TCRdb copy retains only in-frame clones and omits some. This sample yields around 430,000 clones, of which approximately 30% are seen a single time; 0.06% to 0.07% belongs to the top ten. The sequencing input was naive CD4+ T cells from blood. The receptors stem from a man in his late teens or twenties in good health.

There are a few counts of this clone. The genes are TRBV19 and TRBJ2-1; the D is unclear. Trimming left V 4 bases short and J 0 bases short, with 10 bases between. There are 15 residues in the CDR3. Germline assignment: CDR1 LNHDA and CDR2 SQIVND (reference sequence). The CDR3 nucleotides are TGTGCCAGTAGTAGATCCAGCTTCTCCTACAATGAGCAGTTCTTC. It translates to CASSRSSFSYNEQFF. The variable domain in full, with the rest retrieved from reference TRBV19 and TRBJ2-1, is DGGITQSPKYLFRKEGQNVTLSCEQNLNHDAMYWYRQDPGQGLRLIYYSQIVNDFQKGDIAEGYSVSREKKESFPLTVTSAQKNPTAFYLCASSRSSFSYNEQFFGPGTRLTVL.

This clone was detected only a few times. The V gene is TRBV29-1, the J gene TRBJ2-1, with TRBD1 identical over 8 bases. This CDR3 is built from 15 residues. Germline V gene lookup returns CDR1 SQVTM and CDR2 ANQGSEA. J was trimmed by 4 bases and V by 5 bases; bases with no gene match: 10. CDR3 amino acids: CSVTTGVGLYNEQFF. The CDR3 coding sequence is TGCAGCGTTACGACAGGGGTTGGTCTTTACAATGAGCAGTTCTTC.

This clone has more than one count but fewer than ten. The CDR3 spells CASSERRALDTQYF. DNA for the CDR3: TGTGCCAGCAGTGAGAGGAGGGCCCTAGATACGCAGTATTTT. The chain joins TRBV2 to TRBJ2-3; maybe TRBD2 (6 bases). CDR1 is SNHLY and CDR2 is FYNNEI in the germline V gene. Trimming stripped 3 bases from V and 5 bases from J, with 12 bases between. The CDR3 has 14 amino acids.

This clone was observed a handful of times. V is TRBV29-1 and J is TRBJ1-1; D is uncertain. The CDR3 has 13 residues. Trimming removed 5 bases from V and 3 bases from J, with 13 bases in between. Germline CDR1 is SQVTM and CDR2 is ANQGSEA. CDR3 region: CSVLHLSDTEAFF. CDR3 coding DNA: TGCAGCGTTTTGCATCTCAGTGACACTGAAGCTTTCTTT.

This clone was seen only a few times. This chain links TRBV5-1 with TRBJ2-1, with TRBD2 as a possible D gene (6 bases). Germline V lookup: CDR1 SGHRS, CDR2 YFSETQ. The length of the CDR3 is 14 residues. V was cut by 4 bases and J by 5 bases, with 13 bases left in between. The CDR3: CASSGLAYHNEQFF. The CDR3 nucleotides read TGCGCCAGCAGCGGGCTAGCGTACCACAATGAGCAGTTCTTC.

In its sample, this clone was seen once. The V call is TRBV28, the J call TRBJ1-2; D is possibly TRBD1 (5 bases). Germline V gene lookup returns CDR1 MDHEN and CDR2 SYDVKM. This CDR3 is built from 14 residues. Trimming pared 7 bases from V and 4 bases from J, leaving 16 bases between. Here the CDR3 reads CASTMWGFGYGYTF. CDR3 DNA: TGTGCCAGCACCATGTGGGGGTTCGGCTATGGCTACACCTTC.

CDR3 nucleotides: TGTGCCAGCAGCTTCTTACTAGCGGGACCGCAGTTCTTC. Its protein product is CASSFLLAGPQFF. The rearrangement joins TRBV7-9 to TRBJ2-1; TRBD2 matches 10 bases. With 3 bases clipped from V and 12 bases from J, the junction kept 5 bases outside the gene matches. In germline, CDR1 is SEHNR, CDR2 FQNEAQ (reference sequence). CDR3 length: 13 residues.

The chain joins TRBV7-9 to TRBJ2-5, with 9 bases identical to TRBD2. V lost 5 bases to trimming and J lost 1 base; unmatched junction nucleotides: 8. The germline CDR1 and CDR2 sequences are SEHNR and FQNEAQ (reference sequence). The CDR3 extends over 16 amino acids. In DNA, the CDR3 is TGTGCCAGCAGCCCCCAGAGACTAGCGGCCCAAGAGACCCAGTACTTC. It is translated as CASSPQRLAAQETQYF. The full variable domain, rest sourced from reference TRBV7-9 and TRBJ2-5, is DTGVSQNPRHKITKRGQNVTFRCDPISEHNRLYWYRQTLGQGPEFLTYFQNEAQLEKSRLLSDRFSAERPKGSFSTLEIQRTEQGDSAMYLCASSPQRLAAQETQYFGPGTRLLVL.

In this sample, this clone turned up a few times. The chain carries TRBV30 and TRBJ2-1; 10 nucleotides line up with TRBD2. This CDR3 is 17 amino acids long. Germline V CDR1 and CDR2: GTSNPN, SVGIG (reference sequence). Trimming removed 3 bases from V and 5 bases from J; junction bases left unmatched: 13. CDR3 protein: CAWSGTSAIPPNNEQFF. Written as DNA, the CDR3 is TGTGCCTGGAGCGGGACTAGCGCGATTCCCCCTAACAATGAGCAGTTCTTC.

The chain has TRBV7-9 and TRBJ1-1; no clear D. This CDR3 comprises 12 residues. V was trimmed by 5 bases and J by 6 bases, leaving 10 bases between them. CDR1 SEHNR and CDR2 FQNEAQ come from the germline V gene (reference sequence). CDR3 residues: CASSRNTAEAFF. The CDR3 DNA follows: TGTGCCAGCAGCCGAAACACGGCTGAAGCTTTCTTT.

This clone showed up just a few times. The junction differs from germline at one of its ends, possibly a read error. The rearrangement uses TRBV11-2 and TRBJ1-2, with no clear D. Germline V lookup: CDR1 SGHAT, CDR2 FQNNGV. This CDR3 spans 14 amino acids. CDR3 DNA sequence: TGTGCCATCAGCTTAGCTCGGATTAACTATGGCTACACCTTC. It codes for CAISLARINYGYTF.

The chain carries TRBV28 and TRBJ2-1, with 8 bases that match TRBD1. The CDR3 contains 14 residues. CDR1 and CDR2 from the germline V gene are MDHEN and SYDVKM. After removal of 6 bases from V and 7 bases from J, the junction contained 8 bases not matched to a gene. The CDR3 spells CASRLPGQVNEQFF. CDR3 sequence (DNA): TGTGCCAGCAGACTACCGGGACAGGTGAATGAGCAGTTCTTC.

This clone was counted between two and nine times. J is TRBJ2-4 and V is TRBV4-2; 10 bases agree with TRBD2. With V trimmed by 0 bases and J by 8 bases, 4 bases remained unmatched. This CDR3 has 15 amino acids. In germline, CDR1 is LGHNA, CDR2 YNFKEQ. This chain's CDR3 is CASSQDRLAGDIQYF. CDR3 DNA: TGTGCCAGCAGCCAAGATCGGCTAGCGGGGGACATTCAGTACTTC.

On this clone itself: Different DNA sequences within this sample yield the same CDR3. V and J are TRBV20-1 and TRBJ2-1; D is undetermined. CDR1 is DFQATT, CDR2 SNEGSKA, per germline (reference sequence). Trimming took 3 bases from V and 7 from J, leaving 4 bases between them. This CDR3 comprises 10 residues. CDR3 residues: CSARKNEQFF. CDR3 DNA sequence: TGCAGTGCTAGGAAGAATGAGCAGTTCTTC.

This clone was recorded a few times. The chain carries TRBV29-1 and TRBJ2-3; D is uncertain. Trimming pared 1 base from V and 4 bases from J, leaving 15 bases between. CDR3 length: 15 residues. The germline V gene encodes CDR1 SQVTM and CDR2 ANQGSEA. CDR3 sequence reads: CSVEGIYPAPDTQYF. CDR3 nucleotide sequence: TGCAGCGTTGAAGGAATATATCCAGCCCCAGATACGCAGTATTTT.

This clone showed up just a few times. This chain joins TRBV30 and TRBJ2-7, with D unclear. This CDR3 region has 10 residues. V lost 2 bases, J lost 5 bases, and 4 bases lay in between. CDR1 and CDR2 (germline): GTSNPN, SVGIG (reference sequence). CDR3 sequence (DNA): TGTGCCTGGAGTAGGAACGAGCAGTACTTC. Its translation: CAWSRNEQYF.

This clone turned up a few times. The rearrangement uses TRBV4-3 and TRBJ2-5; D possibly matches TRBD1 or TRBD2 (5 bases each). Between the trimmed V and J ends, which lost 0 bases and 9 bases, there was a span of 11 bases. CDR3 length: 13 residues. Germline V gene sequence: CDR1 LGHNA, CDR2 YSLEER. CDR3 nucleotides: TGCGCCAGCAGCCAAGAGGGGGTGGGCCCCCAGTACTTC. It translates to CASSQEGVGPQYF.

This clone appeared once. The chain is built from TRBV15 and TRBJ2-5; D remains unclear. The CDR3 length is 15 residues. V was clipped by 0 bases and J by 2 bases, with 10 bases between them. CDR1 and CDR2 (germline): LNHNV, YYDKDF (reference sequence). The CDR3 here is CATSREWIQQETQYF. The CDR3 bases are TGTGCCACCAGCAGAGAGTGGATACAGCAAGAGACCCAGTACTTC.

This chain connects TRBV4-1 to TRBJ1-4; no clear D. There are 15 residues in the CDR3. Germline V lookup: CDR1 MGHRA, CDR2 YSYEKL. V lost 3 bases, J lost 7 bases, and 15 bases lay in between. The CDR3 coding sequence is TGCGCCAGCAGCCATGAACCGGGAAACCCTGAAAAACTGTTTTTT. As protein: CASSHEPGNPEKLFF.

This clone was picked up a small number of times. The rearrangement joins TRBV29-1 to TRBJ2-2; no firm D call. V was clipped by 4 bases and J by 4 bases, with 13 bases between them. This CDR3 has 14 residues. Germline values: CDR1 SQVTM, CDR2 ANQGSEA. The CDR3 here is CSVVTGQITGELFF. The CDR3 nucleotides are TGCAGCGTTGTTACGGGTCAGATCACCGGGGAGCTGTTTTTT.

This clone has just a few counts. This chain uses TRBV6-5 with TRBJ2-7; D assignment may be TRBD1 or TRBD2 (5 bases each). Trimming cost V 2 bases and J 9 bases, with 14 bases left between them. From germline, CDR1 is MNHEY and CDR2 SVGAGI. This CDR3 has 13 amino acids. The DNA of the CDR3 is TGTGCCAGCAGTTACCCCGGGGCTCTTGGGCAGTACTTC. Translation gives CASSYPGALGQYF.

The sample holds a few counts of this clone. V and J are TRBV5-4 and TRBJ2-1, with unresolved D. The CDR3 is 13 amino acids. V lost 5 bases, J lost 1 base, and 7 bases lay in between. Germline lookup yields CDR1 SGHNT and CDR2 YYREEE (reference sequence). The CDR3 loop reads CASSSTSYNEQFF. The CDR3 DNA reads as TGTGCCAGCAGTTCGACTTCCTACAATGAGCAGTTCTTC.

The chain employs TRBV9 and TRBJ2-1, with D hard to call. In germline, CDR1 is SGDLS, CDR2 YYNGEE. V lost 0 bases and J 12 bases, leaving 16 bases between the germline ends. The CDR3 has 14 amino acids. CDR3 nucleotide sequence: TGTGCCAGCAGCGTAGCTACGCCGGGCGGCCCGCAGTTCTTC. This sequence encodes CASSVATPGGPQFF.